Detailed here is one T cell receptor beta chain. The antigen remains unidentified. This sample is part of a study of identical twins. The V segment lost 5 bases and the J segment 0 bases; nucleotides outside the gene matches: 5. Germline values: CDR1 SEHNR, CDR2 FQNEAQ (reference sequence). The CDR3 consists of 16 residues. Points from the study as a whole: Cross-sectional statistical analysis was relied on for the conclusions, without the same donors being followed.

Healthy Caucasian individuals made up all the donors. A universal primer site was added by template switching, and unique molecular identifiers were carried by the cDNA. One entry per CDR3 protein, called by TCRdb with MiXCR from the 5' RACE reads. The table lists about 890,000 distinct CDR3 sequences, 12% of them singletons. In addition, the sample was reused for a study of yellow fever vaccine responses in identical twins. As that report states: As reported, the vaccine T cell response of twins seemed partly convergent and partly personalized.

This chain links TRBV7-9 with TRBJ2-2; 8 bases line up with TRBD2. Sequenced input: PBMCs. This TCR was sampled from a woman between 18 and 30 years old in good health. CDR3 bases: TGTGCCAGCAGCACCAAAGCGGGAGCGAACACCGGGGAGCTGTTTTTT. It codes for CASSTKAGANTGELFF.